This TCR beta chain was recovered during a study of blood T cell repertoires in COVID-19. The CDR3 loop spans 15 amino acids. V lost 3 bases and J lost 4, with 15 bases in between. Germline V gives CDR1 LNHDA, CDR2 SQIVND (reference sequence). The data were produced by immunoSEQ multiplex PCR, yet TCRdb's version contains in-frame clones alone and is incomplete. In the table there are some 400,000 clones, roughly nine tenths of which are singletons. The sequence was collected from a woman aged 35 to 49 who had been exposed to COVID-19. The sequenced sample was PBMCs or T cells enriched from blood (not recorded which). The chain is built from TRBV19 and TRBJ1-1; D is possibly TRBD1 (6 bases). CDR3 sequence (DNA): TGTGCCAGTAGTATTAGGGGGGGCGGCGGCACTGAAGCTTTCTTT. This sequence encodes CASSIRGGGGTEAFF.